These 23 T cell receptor beta chains were sequenced from one sample in a study of beta chain features in type 1 diabetes. Broader study findings: The study found moderately but significantly shorter TCRB CDR3s in all four CD4+ subsets of Type 1 diabetes patients.

These receptors' targets are unknown. Expressed TCRB transcripts were sequenced because the isolated RNA had all been reverse transcribed beforehand. The protocol was immunoSEQ multiplex PCR, while the TCRdb copy is restricted to in-frame clones and leaves out a portion. The data hold roughly 230,000 clones, with under 13% observed a single time. The sequenced sample was naive CD4+ T cells from blood. Receptors originate from a man aged 30-40 years with type 1 diabetes.

This clone was counted a few times. The J gene is TRBJ2-5, the V gene TRBV5-6; 8 nucleotides match TRBD1. Germline V gene sequence: CDR1 SGHDT, CDR2 YYEEEE. The ends lost 4 bases at V and 2 bases at J; junction bases unmatched: 7. This CDR3 comprises 15 residues. This chain's CDR3 is CASSLGQGIQETQYF. The DNA of the CDR3 is TGTGCCAGCAGCCTCGGACAGGGAATACAAGAGACCCAGTACTTC.

The chain couples TRBV6-6 to TRBJ2-3; 10 bases agree with TRBD2. With 6 bases clipped from V and 3 bases from J, the junction kept 6 bases outside the gene matches. The germline V gene encodes CDR1 MNHNY and CDR2 SVGAGI (reference sequence). The CDR3 runs to 15 residues. CDR3 sequence reads: CASRKRGGNTDTQYF. The DNA of the CDR3 is TGTGCCAGCAGAAAGCGGGGGGGCAATACAGATACGCAGTATTTT.

V usage is TRBV5-4 and J usage is TRBJ2-3; 12 bases line up with TRBD2. Trimming at V came to 2 bases and at J to 0 bases, leaving 4 bases not matched to a gene. Germline V gene lookup returns CDR1 SGHNT and CDR2 YYREEE (reference sequence). The CDR3 is 17 residues long. CDR3 nucleotides: TGTGCCAGCAGCTTAAGACTAGCGGGGGCTAGCACAGATACGCAGTATTTT. Its protein is CASSLRLAGASTDTQYF.

V and J are TRBV5-1 and TRBJ2-7, with TRBD1 identical over 7 bases. This CDR3 contains 14 residues. After removal of 4 bases from V and 3 bases from J, the junction contained 7 bases not matched to a gene. The germline V gene encodes CDR1 SGHRS and CDR2 YFSETQ. The CDR3 spells CASSPEGQHYEQYF. DNA of the CDR3: TGCGCCAGCAGCCCAGAGGGACAGCACTACGAGCAGTACTTC. The whole variable domain, remainder taken from reference TRBV5-1 and TRBJ2-7, is KAGVTQTPRYLIKTRGQQVTLSCSPISGHRSVSWYQQTPGQGLQFLFEYFSETQRNKGNFPGRFSGRQFSNSRSEMNVSTLELGDSALYLCASSPEGQHYEQYFGPGTRLTVT.

The table lists this clone with a few counts. V usage is TRBV9 and J usage is TRBJ1-2, with 7 bases lining up with TRBD1. Germline lookup yields CDR1 SGDLS and CDR2 YYNGEE. The CDR3 spans 13 residues. With V trimmed by 3 bases and J by 8 bases, 7 bases remained unmatched. The CDR3 protein is CASSGQGMGGYTF. The CDR3 coding sequence is TGTGCCAGCAGCGGACAGGGAATGGGGGGCTACACCTTC.

CDR3 protein: CASKQGRNSPLHF. The CDR3 nucleotides are TGTGCCAGTAAACAGGGGAGGAATTCACCCCTCCACTTT. The chain employs TRBV6-5 and TRBJ1-6; 7 positions match TRBD1. Germline V lookup: CDR1 MNHEY, CDR2 SVGAGI. The trim removed 9 bases at V and 7 bases at J, leaving 6 bases unmatched. The CDR3 is 13 residues long.

J is TRBJ2-7 and V is TRBV18; 9 bases align to TRBD1. Trimming removed 4 bases from V and 5 bases from J; junction bases left unmatched: 9. CDR1 and CDR2 (germline): KGHSH, LQKENI. The CDR3 is 15 residues long. This CDR3 reads CASSRDREALHEQYF. The CDR3 DNA is TGTGCCAGCTCACGGGACAGGGAAGCCTTACACGAGCAGTACTTC.

The V call is TRBV5-8, the J call TRBJ2-7; no definite D call. With 0 bases removed from V and 4 bases from J, the gap between germline ends came to 8 bases. The CDR3 length is 13 residues. Germline V gene lookup returns CDR1 SGHTS and CDR2 YDEGEE. The CDR3 spells CASSLGHLYEQYF. Here the CDR3 DNA reads TGTGCCAGCAGCTTGGGACACCTGTACGAGCAGTACTTC.

This clone showed up just a few times. V usage is TRBV28 and J usage is TRBJ2-3; 7 bases align to TRBD2. The CDR3 loop spans 15 amino acids. Trimming cost V 2 bases and J 6 bases; bases outside gene matches: 8. In germline, CDR1 is MDHEN, CDR2 SYDVKM. In DNA, the CDR3 is TGTGCCAGCAGTTTAGGCGGGGGAATTCCGGATACGCAGTATTTT. It specifies CASSLGGGIPDTQYF. Based on the CDR3 plus reference TRBV28 and TRBJ2-3, the full variable domain is DVKVTQSSRYLVKRTGEKVFLECVQDMDHENMFWYRQDPGLGLRLIYFSYDVKMKEKGDIPEGYSVSREKKERFSLILESASTNQTSMYLCASSLGGGIPDTQYFGPGTRLTVL.

This chain connects TRBV5-4 to TRBJ2-1; 13 bases map to TRBD2. Germline CDR1 SGHNT, CDR2 YYREEE (reference sequence). This CDR3 comprises 16 residues. V lost 3 bases to trimming and J lost 8 bases; unmatched junction nucleotides: 8. CDR3 nucleotide sequence: TGTGCCAGCAGCTCCACTAGCGGGGGGGCTAAAGATGAGCAGTTCTTC. Protein product: CASSSTSGGAKDEQFF.

The genes are TRBV9 and TRBJ2-5; perhaps TRBD1 as D (7 bases). There are 13 residues in the CDR3. Germline V gene lookup returns CDR1 SGDLS and CDR2 YYNGEE. V lost 7 bases and J 4 bases, leaving 14 bases between the germline ends. CDR3 in DNA: TGTGCCAGCTCAAGACAGGGAGGAGAGACCCAGTACTTC. Protein sequence: CASSRQGGETQYF.

The rearrangement joins TRBV2 to TRBJ2-4; 8 positions match TRBD2. J gave up 0 bases and V 5 bases, and 6 bases lay outside the gene matches. Per the germline V gene, CDR1 is SNHLY and CDR2 is FYNNEI. The CDR3 has 16 residues. The CDR3 is CASSLTSGLAKNIQYF. Here the CDR3 DNA reads TGTGCCAGCAGTCTTACTAGCGGCCTAGCCAAAAACATTCAGTACTTC.

This clone occurred a few times. The chain recombines TRBV6-1 with TRBJ1-6; TRBD1 is a possible D gene (5 bases). Trimming shortened V by 2 bases and J by 6 bases, and 11 bases separated the two germline ends. This CDR3 has 15 amino acids. The germline V gene has CDR1 MNHNS and CDR2 SASEGT. The CDR3 sequence is CASSETGGTNSPLHF. DNA for the CDR3: TGTGCCAGCAGTGAAACGGGGGGGACTAATTCACCCCTCCACTTT.

This clone has a handful of counts. This chain connects TRBV7-6 to TRBJ2-1; 12 bases are shared with TRBD2. Germline V CDR1 and CDR2: SGHVS, FNYEAQ. There are 16 residues in the CDR3. V lost 5 bases and J lost 4; bases outside the gene matches: 6. The CDR3: CASSTGLAGLYNEQFF. For the CDR3, the DNA is TGTGCCAGCAGCACAGGACTAGCGGGACTTTACAATGAGCAGTTCTTC.

The chain is built from TRBV29-1 and TRBJ2-5; TRBD1 aligns across 9 bases. The V and J ends lost 3 bases and 5 bases, in that order; junction bases with no gene match: 7. Germline CDR1 and CDR2: SQVTM and ANQGSEA. This CDR3 region has 14 residues. DNA for the CDR3: TGCAGCGTTGAGTGGGACAGGGTACGGGAGACCCAGTACTTC. Protein sequence: CSVEWDRVRETQYF.

The V gene is TRBV7-9, the J gene TRBJ1-4, with a tentative D call TRBD1 (6 bases). This CDR3 contains 16 residues. Germline V CDR1 and CDR2: SEHNR, FQNEAQ (reference sequence). V shed 4 bases and J shed 0 bases, with 12 bases lying between them. CDR3 DNA sequence: TGTGCCAGCAGCTCCACAGGGAGAGCAACTAATGAAAAACTGTTTTTT. Residues: CASSSTGRATNEKLFF.

V and J are TRBV27 and TRBJ2-2; D remains ambiguous. The V and J ends lost 4 bases and 2 bases respectively, with 5 bases between them. CDR1 MNHEY and CDR2 SMNVEV come from the germline V gene (reference sequence). The CDR3 contains 13 residues. The CDR3 sequence: CASSYSNTGELFF. The DNA for the CDR3 is TGTGCCAGCAGTTACTCCAACACCGGGGAGCTGTTTTTT.

This clone was seen a few times. V gene TRBV5-1 combines with J gene TRBJ2-5; D is perhaps TRBD1 (6 bases). Per the germline V gene, CDR1 is SGHRS and CDR2 is YFSETQ. Trimming took off 1 base at V and 3 bases at J, with 10 bases between the two ends. This CDR3 comprises 14 residues. CDR3 residues: CASSLNRAEETQYF. The CDR3 DNA sequence: TGCGCCAGCAGCTTGAACAGGGCGGAAGAGACCCAGTACTTC.

This clone was seen a handful of times. The chain links TRBV30 to TRBJ2-6, with D possibly TRBD1 on 5 matching bases. Trimming took off 5 bases at V and 0 bases at J, with 8 bases between the two ends. Looked up from germline, CDR1 is GTSNPN and CDR2 is SVGIG (reference sequence). CDR3 length equals 14 residues. This chain's CDR3 is CAWGHFSGANVLTF. The CDR3 DNA is TGTGCCTGGGGACACTTCTCTGGGGCCAACGTCCTGACTTTC.

The V call is TRBV2, the J call TRBJ1-5; 7 bases agree with TRBD1. The CDR3 runs 14 residues. Trimming took 6 bases from V and 5 from J; bases not matched to a gene: 7. The germline gives CDR1 SNHLY, CDR2 FYNNEI. CDR3 residues: CASRPGQLDQPQHF. CDR3 bases: TGTGCCAGCAGGCCGGGACAGCTAGATCAGCCCCAGCATTTT.

This chain joins TRBV15 and TRBJ2-5; D gene unclear. The CDR3 has 15 residues. Trimming pared 0 bases from V and 5 bases from J, leaving 13 bases between. The germline gives CDR1 LNHNV, CDR2 YYDKDF (reference sequence). CDR3 protein: CATSRDFASRETQYF. CDR3 nucleotide sequence: TGTGCCACCAGCAGAGATTTTGCGTCGCGGGAGACCCAGTACTTC.

This clone is a singleton in its sample. The J gene is TRBJ2-3, the V gene TRBV6-7; possible D gene TRBD1, 7 bases. TRBV6-7 counts as an open reading frame of uncertain function. The V end lost 1 base, the J end lost 7 bases, and 24 bases lay between the germline ends. The CDR3 spans 18 residues. CDR3 DNA sequence: TGTGCCAGCAGTTACTTACAGGGGAGGCTGTCGGTCCACCATACGCAGTATTTT. Amino acids: CASSYLQGRLSVHHTQYF.

Only a few counts were recorded for this clone. This chain links TRBV5-6 with TRBJ2-7; TRBD1 is a possible D gene (5 bases). CDR1 is SGHDT, CDR2 YYEEEE, per germline. This CDR3 contains 13 residues. The V end was cut by 5 bases, the J end by 2 bases, with 11 bases between. Here the CDR3 DNA reads TGTGCCAGCAGTTGGGGCCAGACCTACGAGCAGTACTTC. This sequence encodes CASSWGQTYEQYF. The variable domain in full, with the rest retrieved from reference TRBV5-6 and TRBJ2-7, is DAGVTQSPTHLIKTRGQQVTLRCSPKSGHDTVSWYQQALGQGPQFIFQYYEEEERQRGNFPDRFSGHQFPNYSSELNVNALLLGDSALYLCASSWGQTYEQYFGPGTRLTVT.